This TCR beta chain was observed in a study of blood T cell repertoires in COVID-19. For the study at large: T cells, B-cell-depleted T cells, or PBMCs provided the cDNA or gDNA that served as material.

Data came from immunoSEQ multiplex PCR; TCRdb stores just in-frame clones and leaves some out. The sample carries about 60,000 clones, approximately 84% recorded once. Trimming left V 4 bases short and J 10 bases short, with 11 bases between. CDR3 length equals 12 residues. Germline values: CDR1 GTSNPN, CDR2 SVGIG (reference sequence). The chain couples TRBV30 to TRBJ1-6; D is uncertain. This clonotype originated in a man aged 60-69 years with acute or convalescent COVID-19. Input material: peripheral blood. CDR3 loop: CAWTLPPSPLHF. CDR3 DNA: TGTGCCTGGACCCTACCCCCCTCACCCCTCCACTTT.